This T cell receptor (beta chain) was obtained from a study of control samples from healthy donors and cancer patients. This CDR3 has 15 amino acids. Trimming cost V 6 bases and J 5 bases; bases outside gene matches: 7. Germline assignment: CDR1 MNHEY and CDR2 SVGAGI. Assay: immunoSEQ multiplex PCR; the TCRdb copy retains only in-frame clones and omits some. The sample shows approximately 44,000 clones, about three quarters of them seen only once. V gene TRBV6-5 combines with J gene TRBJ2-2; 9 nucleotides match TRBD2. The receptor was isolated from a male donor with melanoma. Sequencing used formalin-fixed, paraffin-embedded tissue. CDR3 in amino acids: CASRRPSGKTGELFF. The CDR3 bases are TGTGCCAGCAGGCGCCCTAGCGGGAAAACCGGGGAGCTGTTTTTT.